These 16 T cell receptor beta chains came from one sample sequenced in a study of patients and donors after allogeneic stem cell transplantation. TCRdb analysed the RT-PCR reads with MiXCR anew, one entry per CDR3 protein. The repertoire includes 800,000 to 1,000,000 distinct CDR3 sequences, 15% to 20% of them detected once, and roughly 6.4% sits in the top ten. The sample consisted of blood, either unsorted or a sorted T cell fraction (not recorded which). Receptors originate from a human donor who was either an allogeneic HSCT recipient or a stem cell or donor lymphocyte infusion donor (not recorded which). It is not recorded whose cells these are; they may come from a transplant donor.

This sequence joins TRBV6-2 or TRBV6-3 and TRBJ2-7, with 7 positions matching TRBD1. Germline V CDR1 and CDR2: MNHEY, SVGEGT. Germline trimming cut 0 bases from V and 0 bases from J; bases unmatched to any gene: 2. The CDR3 covers 15 residues. CDR3 sequence: CASSYSGTASYEQYF. The CDR3 DNA sequence: TGTGCCAGCAGTTACTCTGGGACAGCCTCCTACGAGCAGTACTTC.

For this clonotype: The junction does not match germline at one end; this may be a read error. The chain is built from TRBV7-3 and TRBJ2-3; TRBD1 aligns across 9 bases. The germline V gene has CDR1 SGHTA and CDR2 FQGTGA. This CDR3 region has 15 residues. As DNA, the CDR3 is TGCGCCAGCAGCCTCACAGGGGGCATCACAGATACGCAGTATTTT. Its translation: CASSLTGGITDTQYF.

The table lists this clonotype with a few counts. V is TRBV29-1 and J is TRBJ2-1; tentatively, D is TRBD2 (5 bases). V was shortened by 4 bases and J by 5 bases, with 24 bases between the two germline ends. The length of the CDR3 is 17 residues. The germline V gene has CDR1 SQVTM and CDR2 ANQGSEA. The CDR3 DNA reads TGCAGCGTTGTCCCACAGCCCACTAGAAAGGGAAACAATGAGCAGTTCTTC. It codes for CSVVPQPTRKGNNEQFF.

The chain combines TRBV12-3 or TRBV12-4 with TRBJ1-2; D is undetermined. CDR3 size: 11 residues. Trimming shortened V by 2 bases and J by 11 bases, and 9 bases separated the two germline ends. The CDR3 spells CASSLRADYTF. As DNA, the CDR3 is TGTGCCAGCAGTTTAAGGGCAGATTACACCTTC.

This clonotype was observed a handful of times. The CDR3 coding sequence is TGTGCCAGCGGGTCCCATTTTGAAAAACTGTTTTTT. It encodes CASGSHFEKLFF. The chain employs TRBV7-9 and TRBJ1-4; D is undetermined. The germline V gene encodes CDR1 SEHNR and CDR2 FQNEAQ (reference sequence). CDR3 length: 12 amino acids. The V end was cut by 8 bases, the J end by 7 bases, with 11 bases between.

This chain uses TRBV12-3 or TRBV12-4 with TRBJ1-1; D uncertain. The CDR3 sequence is 16 residues long. The germline V and J ends were trimmed by 2 bases and 1 base, with 14 bases remaining between them. The CDR3 loop reads CASSLPQPWGNTEAFF. The DNA of the CDR3 is TGTGCCAGCAGTTTACCGCAACCCTGGGGGAACACTGAAGCTTTCTTT.

The sample holds many counts of this clonotype. The chain links TRBV5-1 to TRBJ2-7; 7 bases match TRBD1. The CDR3 contains 13 residues. V shed 2 bases, J shed 3 bases, and the junction held 2 bases outside the gene matches. Germline V gene sequence: CDR1 SGHRS, CDR2 YFSETQ. The DNA of the CDR3 is TGCGCCAGCAGCTTACCAGGGGGCTACGAGCAGTACTTC. It encodes CASSLPGGYEQYF.

The chain couples TRBV20-1 to TRBJ1-5; no definite D call. V was trimmed by 2 bases and J by 3 bases, leaving 11 bases between them. The germline gives CDR1 DFQATT, CDR2 SNEGSKA (reference sequence). The CDR3 has 14 residues. CDR3 loop: CSARKRQFNQPQHF. DNA for the CDR3: TGCAGTGCTAGAAAAAGGCAGTTCAATCAGCCCCAGCATTTT.

This clonotype was counted ten times or more. For the CDR3, the DNA is TGTGCCAGCGGGTACCAAGAGACCCAGTACTTC. Translating it yields CASGYQETQYF. The V call is TRBV12-3 or TRBV12-4, the J call TRBJ2-5; D call uncertain. Trimming took off 8 bases at V and 0 bases at J, with 4 bases between the two ends. There are 11 residues in the CDR3.

The chain is built from TRBV20-1 and TRBJ1-1; 9 bases map to TRBD1. CDR1 and CDR2 from the germline V gene are DFQATT and SNEGSKA (reference sequence). J was trimmed by 4 bases and V by 0 bases; bases with no gene match: 12. The CDR3 covers 17 residues. CDR3 sequence (DNA): TGCAGTGCTAGAGATCAGCGGTGGACAGGGGCGAGCACTGAAGCTTTCTTT. Protein: CSARDQRWTGASTEAFF.

The V gene is TRBV12-3 or TRBV12-4, the J gene TRBJ2-2; D not resolved. Between the trimmed V and J ends, which lost 3 bases and 7 bases, there was a span of 9 bases. CDR3 length equals 13 residues. CDR3 nucleotide sequence: TGTGCCAGCAGTTTTTGGGGATACGGGGAGCTGTTTTTT. It is translated as CASSFWGYGELFF.

This clonotype has just a few counts. The rearrangement joins TRBV11-1 to TRBJ2-6, with a possible D match to TRBD1 (6 bases). V lost 6 bases and J 0 bases, leaving 21 bases between the germline ends. The CDR3 consists of 19 residues. From germline, CDR1 is SGHAT and CDR2 FQDESV (reference sequence). As DNA, the CDR3 is TGTGCCAGCAGTCGATACACAGGGACGGCGATCTCTGGGGCCAACGTCCTGACTTTC. Amino acid sequence: CASSRYTGTAISGANVLTF.

V and J are TRBV6-2 or TRBV6-3 and TRBJ2-2, with D perhaps matching TRBD2 (5 bases). The CDR3 sequence is 15 residues long. V lost 5 bases and J lost 8, with 18 bases in between. Germline V CDR1 and CDR2: MNHEY, SVGEGT. The CDR3 DNA follows: TGTGCCAGCAGTACCCAATACCGGACTTCTGGGGAGCTGTTTTTT. Translated: CASSTQYRTSGELFF.

This clonotype was recorded a few times. The chain has TRBV9 and TRBJ2-1; 10 nucleotides match TRBD2. The germline V gene encodes CDR1 SGDLS and CDR2 YYNGEE. V lost 4 bases to trimming and J lost 4 bases; unmatched junction nucleotides: 14. This CDR3 contains 18 residues. CDR3 region: CASSPTNLWTSGYNEQFF. The DNA for the CDR3 is TGTGCCAGCAGCCCCACTAACCTCTGGACTAGCGGATACAATGAGCAGTTCTTC.

Note on this clonotype: Being one base from a much bigger clone, this may be a read error. The rearrangement links TRBV6-2 or TRBV6-3 to TRBJ1-2, with D unclear. V shed 4 bases and J shed 4 bases, with 4 bases lying between them. Germline loops: CDR1 MNHEY, CDR2 SVGEGT. The CDR3 consists of 11 residues. The CDR3 loop is CASSWGYGYTF. CDR3 in DNA: TGTGCCAGCAGTTGGGGCTATGGCTACACCTTC.

The rearrangement links TRBV20-1 to TRBJ1-1; D is uncertain. Germline values: CDR1 DFQATT, CDR2 SNEGSKA (reference sequence). The ends were cut back, 5 bases at V and 0 bases at J, with 10 bases in the middle. The CDR3 sequence is 13 residues long. The CDR3 DNA reads TGCAGTGCTCCAAAAGGGATGAACACTGAAGCTTTCTTT. It yields the protein CSAPKGMNTEAFF.